This T cell receptor (beta chain) appears in the sequencing data of a study of blood T cell repertoires in COVID-19. Study as a whole: Acute and convalescent COVID-19 samples came from the United States, Italy and Spain. PBMCs, B-cell-depleted T cells, or T cells provided the cDNA or gDNA that made up the material.

Authors' data handling: Researchers report that nucleated cell counts were estimated from reference gene primer amplification. The assay was immunoSEQ multiplex PCR, and TCRdb's table has in-frame clones only and misses some. The V and J calls and the clone size are those of that table, but D and trimming were determined from the DNA. The sample has a few hundred thousand clones, around 89% seen once; the top ten hold around an eighth. Sequencing was done on a sample of peripheral blood. This TCR derives from an older woman with acute or convalescent COVID-19.

The CDR3: CASSLGSRAGYEQYF. The CDR3 DNA reads as TGTGCCAGCAGTTTAGGTTCCCGCGCGGGTTACGAGCAGTACTTC. The V call is TRBV28, the J call TRBJ2-7; TRBD2 is a possible D gene (5 bases). Deletions cut 2 bases from V and 4 bases from J, with 15 bases between. This CDR3 is 15 amino acids long. CDR1 and CDR2 (germline): MDHEN, SYDVKM.